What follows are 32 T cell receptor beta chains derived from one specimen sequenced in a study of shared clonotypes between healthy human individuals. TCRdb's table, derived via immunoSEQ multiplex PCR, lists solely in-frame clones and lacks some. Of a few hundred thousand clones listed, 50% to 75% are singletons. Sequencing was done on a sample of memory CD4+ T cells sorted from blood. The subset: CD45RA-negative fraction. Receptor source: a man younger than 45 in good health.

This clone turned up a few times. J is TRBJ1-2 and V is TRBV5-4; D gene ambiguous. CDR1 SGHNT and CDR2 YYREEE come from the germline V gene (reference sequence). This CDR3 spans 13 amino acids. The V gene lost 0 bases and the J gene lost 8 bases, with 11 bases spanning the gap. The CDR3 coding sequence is TGTGCCAGCAGCTTGGGGACCCGAGGGGGCTACACCTTC. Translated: CASSLGTRGGYTF.

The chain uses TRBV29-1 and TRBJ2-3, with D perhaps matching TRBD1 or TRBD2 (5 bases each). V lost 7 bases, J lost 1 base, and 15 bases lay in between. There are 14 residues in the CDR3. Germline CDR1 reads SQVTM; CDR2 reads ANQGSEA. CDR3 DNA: TGCAGCGCCGACCAGGGAGTGGGCACAGATACGCAGTATTTT. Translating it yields CSADQGVGTDTQYF.

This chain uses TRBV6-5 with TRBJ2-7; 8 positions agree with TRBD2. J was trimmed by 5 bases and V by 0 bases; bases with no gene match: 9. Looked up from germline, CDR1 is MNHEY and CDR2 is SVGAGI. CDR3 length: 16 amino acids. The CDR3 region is CASSYSSWRGADEQYF. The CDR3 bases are TGTGCCAGCAGTTACTCGAGTTGGCGGGGGGCGGACGAGCAGTACTTC.

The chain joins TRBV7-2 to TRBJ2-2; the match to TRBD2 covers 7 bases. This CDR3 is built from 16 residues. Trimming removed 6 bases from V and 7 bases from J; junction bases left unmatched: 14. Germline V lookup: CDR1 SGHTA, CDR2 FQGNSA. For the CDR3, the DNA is TGTGCCAGCAGTCTGGGGAGCGGGAATCGGGGCGGGGAGCTGTTTTTT. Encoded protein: CASSLGSGNRGGELFF.

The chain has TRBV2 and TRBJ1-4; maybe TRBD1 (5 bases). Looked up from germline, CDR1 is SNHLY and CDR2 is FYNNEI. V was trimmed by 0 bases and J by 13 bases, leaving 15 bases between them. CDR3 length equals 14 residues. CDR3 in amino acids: CASSEAYGGRRLFF. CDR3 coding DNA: TGTGCCAGCAGTGAAGCGTACGGGGGTCGGAGACTGTTTTTT.

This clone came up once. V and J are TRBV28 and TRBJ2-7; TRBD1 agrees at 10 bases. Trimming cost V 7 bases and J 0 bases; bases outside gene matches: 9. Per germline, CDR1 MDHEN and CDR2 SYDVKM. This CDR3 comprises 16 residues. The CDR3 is CASNLSGQGSSYEQYF. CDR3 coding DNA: TGTGCCAGCAACCTCTCGGGACAGGGGTCCTCCTACGAGCAGTACTTC.

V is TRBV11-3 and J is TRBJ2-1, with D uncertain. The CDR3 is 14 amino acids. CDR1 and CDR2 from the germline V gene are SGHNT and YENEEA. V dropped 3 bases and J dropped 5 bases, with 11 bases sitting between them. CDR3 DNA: TGTGCCAGCAGCTTTAACAGCCCGAACAATGAGCAGTTCTTC. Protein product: CASSFNSPNNEQFF.

For the CDR3, the DNA is TGTGCCAGCAGCGTAGGGTCTTTAGCGGGATTGACAGATACGCAGTATTTT. Translation: CASSVGSLAGLTDTQYF. The chain recombines TRBV9 with TRBJ2-3; 8 positions agree with TRBD2. The CDR3 covers 17 residues. The junction had 9 bases not matched to a gene; V was cut back by 0 bases and J by 3 bases. Germline values: CDR1 SGDLS, CDR2 YYNGEE.

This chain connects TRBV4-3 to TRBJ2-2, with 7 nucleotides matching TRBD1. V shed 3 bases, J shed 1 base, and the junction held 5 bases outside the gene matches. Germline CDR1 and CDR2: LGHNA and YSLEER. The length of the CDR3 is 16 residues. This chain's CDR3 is CASSHQGVGNTGELFF. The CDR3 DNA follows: TGCGCCAGCAGCCACCAGGGGGTCGGGAACACCGGGGAGCTGTTTTTT.

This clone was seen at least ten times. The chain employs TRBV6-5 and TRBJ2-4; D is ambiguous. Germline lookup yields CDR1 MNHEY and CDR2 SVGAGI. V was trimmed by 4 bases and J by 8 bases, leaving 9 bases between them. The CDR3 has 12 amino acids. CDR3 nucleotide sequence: TGTGCCAGCAGTTCGGAGACTGACATTCAGTACTTC. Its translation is CASSSETDIQYF.

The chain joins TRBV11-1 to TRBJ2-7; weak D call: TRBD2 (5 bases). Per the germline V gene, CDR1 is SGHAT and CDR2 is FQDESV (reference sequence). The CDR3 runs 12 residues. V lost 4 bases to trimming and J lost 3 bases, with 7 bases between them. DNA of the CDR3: TGTGCCAGCAGCTCACTAGTCTACGAGCAGTACTTC. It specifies CASSSLVYEQYF.

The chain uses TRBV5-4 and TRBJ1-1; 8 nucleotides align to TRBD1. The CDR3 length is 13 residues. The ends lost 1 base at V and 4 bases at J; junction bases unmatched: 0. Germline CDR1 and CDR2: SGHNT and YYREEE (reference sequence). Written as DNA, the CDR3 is TGTGCCAGCAGCTTGACAGGGGGCACTGAAGCTTTCTTT. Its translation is CASSLTGGTEAFF.

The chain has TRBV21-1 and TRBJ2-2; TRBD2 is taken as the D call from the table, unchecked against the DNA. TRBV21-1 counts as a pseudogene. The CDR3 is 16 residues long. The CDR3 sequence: CASQMGLAVLSGELFF. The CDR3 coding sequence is TGTGCCAGCCAGATGGGACTAGCGGTCCTCTCCGGGGAGCTGTTTTTT.

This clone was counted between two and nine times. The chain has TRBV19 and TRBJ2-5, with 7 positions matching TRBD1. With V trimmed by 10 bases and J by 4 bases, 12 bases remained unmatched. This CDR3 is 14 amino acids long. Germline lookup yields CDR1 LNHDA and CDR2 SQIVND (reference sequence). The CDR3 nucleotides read TGTGCCACCAGAAAACAGGGGTTCGGAGAGACCCAGTACTTC. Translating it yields CATRKQGFGETQYF.

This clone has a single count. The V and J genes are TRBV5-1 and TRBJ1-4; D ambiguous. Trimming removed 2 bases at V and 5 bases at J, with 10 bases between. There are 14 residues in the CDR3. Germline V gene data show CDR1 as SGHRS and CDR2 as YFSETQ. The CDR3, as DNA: TGCGCCAGCAGCTTTAATCCAGGAAATGAAAAACTGTTTTTT. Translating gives CASSFNPGNEKLFF.

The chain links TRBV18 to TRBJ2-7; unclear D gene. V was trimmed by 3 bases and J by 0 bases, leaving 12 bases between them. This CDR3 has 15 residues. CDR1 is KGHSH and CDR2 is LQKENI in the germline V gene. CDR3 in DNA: TGTGCCAGCTCACCCGCTCCTATCGTCTCCTACGAGCAGTACTTC. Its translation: CASSPAPIVSYEQYF.

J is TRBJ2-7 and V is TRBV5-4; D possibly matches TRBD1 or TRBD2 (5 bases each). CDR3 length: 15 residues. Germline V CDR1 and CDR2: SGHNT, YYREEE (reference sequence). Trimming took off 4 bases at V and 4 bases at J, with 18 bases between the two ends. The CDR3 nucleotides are TGTGCCAGCAGCGGGCGTGTGGGGGTGGTTTACGAGCAGTACTTC. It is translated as CASSGRVGVVYEQYF.

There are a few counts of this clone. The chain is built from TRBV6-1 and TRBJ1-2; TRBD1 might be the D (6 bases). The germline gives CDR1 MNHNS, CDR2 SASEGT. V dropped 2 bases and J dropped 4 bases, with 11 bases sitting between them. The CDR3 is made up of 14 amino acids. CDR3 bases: TGTGCCAGCAGTGAAACAGGGACCATCTATGGCTACACCTTC. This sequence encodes CASSETGTIYGYTF.

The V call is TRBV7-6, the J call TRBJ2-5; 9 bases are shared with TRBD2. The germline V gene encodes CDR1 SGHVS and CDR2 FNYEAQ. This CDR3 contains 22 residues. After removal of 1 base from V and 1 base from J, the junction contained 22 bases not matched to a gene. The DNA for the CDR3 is TGTGCCAGCAGCTTAGGCCCCCCCCGGACAGCACCGGGACTAGCAATCCAAGAGACCCAGTACTTC. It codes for CASSLGPPRTAPGLAIQETQYF.

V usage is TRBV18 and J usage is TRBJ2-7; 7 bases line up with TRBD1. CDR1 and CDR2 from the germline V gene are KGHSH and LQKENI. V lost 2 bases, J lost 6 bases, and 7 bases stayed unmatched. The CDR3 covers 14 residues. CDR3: CASSPEWAGGEQYF. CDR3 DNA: TGTGCCAGCTCACCAGAGTGGGCAGGGGGCGAGCAGTACTTC.

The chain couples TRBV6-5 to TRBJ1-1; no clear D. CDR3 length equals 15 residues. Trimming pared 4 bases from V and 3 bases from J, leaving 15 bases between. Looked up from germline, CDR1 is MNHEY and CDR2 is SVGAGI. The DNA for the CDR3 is TGTGCCAGCAGTTTCTTACCGGTCTTGGACACTGAAGCTTTCTTT. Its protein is CASSFLPVLDTEAFF.

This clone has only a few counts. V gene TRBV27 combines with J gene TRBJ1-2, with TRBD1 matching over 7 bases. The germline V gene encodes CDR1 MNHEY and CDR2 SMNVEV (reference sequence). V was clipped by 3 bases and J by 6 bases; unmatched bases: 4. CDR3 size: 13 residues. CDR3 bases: TGTGCCAGCAGTTTTCAAACAGGGGATGGCTACACCTTC. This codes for CASSFQTGDGYTF.

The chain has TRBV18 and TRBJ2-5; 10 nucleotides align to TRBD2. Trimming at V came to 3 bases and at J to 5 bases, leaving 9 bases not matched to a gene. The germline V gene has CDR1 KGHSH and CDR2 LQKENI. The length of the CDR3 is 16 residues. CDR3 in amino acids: CASSPSGRGARETQYF. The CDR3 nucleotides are TGTGCCAGCTCACCGAGCGGGAGGGGTGCTCGGGAGACCCAGTACTTC.

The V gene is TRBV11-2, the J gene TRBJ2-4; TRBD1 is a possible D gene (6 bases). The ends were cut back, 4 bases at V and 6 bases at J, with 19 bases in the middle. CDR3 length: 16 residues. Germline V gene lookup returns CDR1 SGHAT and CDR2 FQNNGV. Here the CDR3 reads CASSSLSRGFRNIQYF. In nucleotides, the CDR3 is TGTGCCAGCAGCTCATTGTCCAGGGGATTTAGAAACATTCAGTACTTC.

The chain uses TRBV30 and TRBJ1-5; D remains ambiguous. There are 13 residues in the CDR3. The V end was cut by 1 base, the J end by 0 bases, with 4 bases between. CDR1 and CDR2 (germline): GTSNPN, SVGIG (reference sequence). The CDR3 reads CAWSEHSNQPQHF. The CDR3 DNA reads TGTGCCTGGAGTGAACATAGCAATCAGCCCCAGCATTTT.

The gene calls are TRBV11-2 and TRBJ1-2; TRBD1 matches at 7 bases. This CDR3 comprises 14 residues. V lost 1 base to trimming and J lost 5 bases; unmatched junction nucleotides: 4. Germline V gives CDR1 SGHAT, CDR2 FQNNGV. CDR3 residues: CASSLALGQYGYTF. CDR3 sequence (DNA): TGTGCCAGCAGCTTAGCCCTGGGACAGTATGGCTACACCTTC.

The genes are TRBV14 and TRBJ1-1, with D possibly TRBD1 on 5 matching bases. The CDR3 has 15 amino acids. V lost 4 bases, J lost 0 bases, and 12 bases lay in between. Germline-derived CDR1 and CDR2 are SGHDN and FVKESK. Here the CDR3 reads CASSPRGALNTEAFF. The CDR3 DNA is TGTGCCAGCAGCCCTCGAGGGGCCTTGAACACTGAAGCTTTCTTT. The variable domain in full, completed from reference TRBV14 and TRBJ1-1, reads EAGVTQFPSHSVIEKGQTVTLRCDPISGHDNLYWYRRVMGKEIKFLLHFVKESKQDESGMPNNRFLAERTGGTYSTLKVQPAELEDSGVYFCASSPRGALNTEAFFGQGTRLTVV.

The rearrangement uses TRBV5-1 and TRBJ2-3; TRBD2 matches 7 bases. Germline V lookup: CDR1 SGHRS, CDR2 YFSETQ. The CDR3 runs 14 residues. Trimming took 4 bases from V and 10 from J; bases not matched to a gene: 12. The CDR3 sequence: CASSRGLGGEAQYF. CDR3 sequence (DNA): TGCGCCAGCAGCAGAGGACTAGGAGGCGAGGCGCAGTATTTT.

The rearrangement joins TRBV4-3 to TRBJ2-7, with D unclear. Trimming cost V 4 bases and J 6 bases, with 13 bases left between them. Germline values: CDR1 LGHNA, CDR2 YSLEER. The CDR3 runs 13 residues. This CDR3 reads CASSPRPRAEQYF. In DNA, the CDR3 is TGCGCCAGCAGCCCGCGCCCTAGGGCCGAGCAGTACTTC.

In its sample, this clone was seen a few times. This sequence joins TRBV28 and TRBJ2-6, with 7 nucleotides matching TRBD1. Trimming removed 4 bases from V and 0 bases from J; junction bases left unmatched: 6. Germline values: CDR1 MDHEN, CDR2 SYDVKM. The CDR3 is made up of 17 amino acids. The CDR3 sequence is CASSSPTGNSGANVLTF. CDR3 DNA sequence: TGTGCCAGCAGTTCACCGACAGGGAACTCTGGGGCCAACGTCCTGACTTTC.

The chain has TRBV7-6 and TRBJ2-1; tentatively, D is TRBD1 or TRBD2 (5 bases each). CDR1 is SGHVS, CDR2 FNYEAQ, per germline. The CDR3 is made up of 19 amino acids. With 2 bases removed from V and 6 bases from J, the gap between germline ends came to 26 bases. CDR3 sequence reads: CASSLTVQGPTNKANEQFF. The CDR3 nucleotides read TGTGCCAGCAGCTTAACCGTCCAGGGACCCACAAACAAAGCCAATGAGCAGTTCTTC. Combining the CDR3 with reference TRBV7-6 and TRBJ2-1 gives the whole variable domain GAGVSQSPRYKVTKRGQDVALRCDPISGHVSLYWYRQALGQGPEFLTYFNYEAQQDKSGLPNDRFSAERPEGSISTLTIQRTEQRDSAMYRCASSLTVQGPTNKANEQFFGPGTRLTVL.

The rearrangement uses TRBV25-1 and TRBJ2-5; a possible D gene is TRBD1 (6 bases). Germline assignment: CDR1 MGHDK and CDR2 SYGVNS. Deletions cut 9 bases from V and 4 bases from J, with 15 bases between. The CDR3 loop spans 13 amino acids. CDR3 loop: CASTTRQAETQYF. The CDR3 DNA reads TGTGCCAGTACGACAAGACAGGCAGAGACCCAGTACTTC.